The clone carrying this T cell receptor (beta chain) was found many times. The sample is drawn from a study of neurological immune-mediated disorders. Where libraries were unsorted, they were derived from 2 million PBMCs stored at -80 degrees C. The germline gives CDR1 KGHSY, CDR2 FQNENV. V shed 5 bases, J shed 0 bases, and the junction held 8 bases outside the gene matches. The CDR3 is made up of 17 amino acids. TCRdb reprocessed the 5' RACE reads via MiXCR and lists one record per CDR3 protein. The sample shows about 59,000 distinct CDR3 sequences, around 3.6% of them seen only once. The sequencing sample was made of PBMCs. The chain links TRBV16 to TRBJ2-1; the match to TRBD2 covers 9 bases. The receptor was derived from a woman aged 25 to 39 with multiple sclerosis. CDR3 residues: CASSEKTSGSSYNEQFF. Here the CDR3 DNA reads TGTGCCAGCAGCGAAAAGACTAGCGGTAGCTCCTACAATGAGCAGTTCTTC.